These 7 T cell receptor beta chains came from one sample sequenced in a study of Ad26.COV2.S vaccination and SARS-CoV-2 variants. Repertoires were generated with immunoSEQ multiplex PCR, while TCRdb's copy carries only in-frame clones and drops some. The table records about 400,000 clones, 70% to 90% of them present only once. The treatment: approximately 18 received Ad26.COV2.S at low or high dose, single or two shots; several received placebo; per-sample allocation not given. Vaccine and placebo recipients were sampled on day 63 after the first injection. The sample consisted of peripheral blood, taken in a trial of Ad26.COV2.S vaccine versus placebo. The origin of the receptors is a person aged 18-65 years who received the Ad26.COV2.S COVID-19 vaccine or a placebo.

The CDR3, as DNA: TGTGCCAGCAGCGACCGCGGGACAGGGGGCCACAATGAGCAGTTCTTC. Its translation is CASSDRGTGGHNEQFF. The chain couples TRBV9 to TRBJ2-1; 12 nucleotides agree with TRBD1. The CDR3 is 16 residues long. Per germline, CDR1 SGDLS and CDR2 YYNGEE. V was pared by 3 bases and J by 5 bases, with 6 bases of the junction left unmatched.

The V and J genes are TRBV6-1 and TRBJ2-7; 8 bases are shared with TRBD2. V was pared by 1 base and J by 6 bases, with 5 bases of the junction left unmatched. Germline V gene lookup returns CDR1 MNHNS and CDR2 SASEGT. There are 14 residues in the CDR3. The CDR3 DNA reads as TGTGCCAGCAGTGAAGTAGCGGGAATGGGCGAGCAGTACTTC. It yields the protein CASSEVAGMGEQYF.

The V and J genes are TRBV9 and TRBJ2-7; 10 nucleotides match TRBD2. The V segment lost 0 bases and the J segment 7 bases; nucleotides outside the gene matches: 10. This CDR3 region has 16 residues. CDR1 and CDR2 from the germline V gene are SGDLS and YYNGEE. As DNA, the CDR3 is TGTGCCAGCAGCGTAGGTAGCGGGAGGACCTCCGGGGAGCAGTACTTC. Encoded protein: CASSVGSGRTSGEQYF. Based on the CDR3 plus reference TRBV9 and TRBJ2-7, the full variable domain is DSGVTQTPKHLITATGQRVTLRCSPRSGDLSVYWYQQSLDQGLQFLIQYYNGEERAKGNILERFSAQQFPDLHSELNLSSLELGDSALYFCASSVGSGRTSGEQYFGPGTRLTVT.

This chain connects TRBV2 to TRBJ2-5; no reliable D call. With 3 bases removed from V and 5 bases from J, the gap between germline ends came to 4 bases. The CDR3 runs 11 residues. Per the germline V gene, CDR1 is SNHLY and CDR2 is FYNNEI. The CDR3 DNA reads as TGTGCCAGCAGTGACAGGGAGACCCAGTACTTC. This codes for CASSDRETQYF.

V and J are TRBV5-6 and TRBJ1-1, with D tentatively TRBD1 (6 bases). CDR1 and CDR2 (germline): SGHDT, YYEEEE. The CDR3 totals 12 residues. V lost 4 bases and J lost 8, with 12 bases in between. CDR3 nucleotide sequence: TGTGCCAGCAGCGTAGTAGGGGGGGAAGCTTTCTTT. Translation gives CASSVVGGEAFF.

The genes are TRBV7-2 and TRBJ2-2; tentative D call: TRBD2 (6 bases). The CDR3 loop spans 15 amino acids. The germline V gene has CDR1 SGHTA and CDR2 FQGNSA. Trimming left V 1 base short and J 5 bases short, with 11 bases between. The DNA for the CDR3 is TGTGCCAGCAGCTTAGTCTCGAGCGGGACCGGGGAGCTGTTTTTT. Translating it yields CASSLVSSGTGELFF.

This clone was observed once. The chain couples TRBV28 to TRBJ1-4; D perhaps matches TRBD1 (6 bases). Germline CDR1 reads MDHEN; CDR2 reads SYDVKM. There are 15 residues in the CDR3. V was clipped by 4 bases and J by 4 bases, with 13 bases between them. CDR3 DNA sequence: TGTGCCAGCAGTTCATGGGGGCGCAATAATGAAAAACTGTTTTTT. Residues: CASSSWGRNNEKLFF.